These T cell receptor beta chains were read from a single sample in a study of vaccination effects on CD4 cells after COVID-19. These receptors are not linked to any known antigen. Repertoires were generated with immunoSEQ multiplex PCR, while TCRdb's copy carries only in-frame clones and drops some. The table records about 46,000 clones, 74% of them present only once. The material sequenced was CD4+ T cells from PBMCs cultured without peptide, taken before COVID-19 vaccination. The receptors derive from a human donor who had a prior SARS-CoV-2 infection. Each CDR3 is given with its conserved first and last residue. A D gene is named only where the DNA matches it firmly. Only some rows state a clone size, as once, few, many or a class for expanded clones.

CDR3aa	CDR3nt	d_gene	abundance	v_gene	j_gene
CAWSRGDSPRLFF	TGTGCCTGGAGCCGGGGGGACAGCCCGCGTCTGTTCTTC	NA	NA	TRBV30	TRBJ2-1
CASSLLSAPTSYEQYF	TGTGCCAGCAGCCTTCTGAGCGCCCCAACTTCCTACGAGCAGTACTTC	NA	few	TRBV4-2	TRBJ2-7
CASSSINRGGYTF	TGTGCCAGCAGCTCGATTAACAGGGGCGGCTACACCTTC	TRBD1	NA	TRBV5-6	TRBJ1-2
CASIAAGRYTEAFF	TGTGCCAGCATCGCAGCCGGGAGATACACTGAAGCTTTCTTT	NA	NA	TRBV7-2	TRBJ1-1
CASSPQSGTTPYEQYF	TGTGCCAGCAGCCCACAGTCCGGGACGACACCCTACGAGCAGTACTTC	NA	NA	TRBV11-2	TRBJ2-7
CATSPRWLRSNEKLFF	TGTGCCACCAGCCCCCGATGGTTACGGTCTAATGAAAAACTGTTTTTT	NA	NA	TRBV15	TRBJ1-4
CASSLTPPGYEQYF	TGTGCCAGCTCGCTCACCCCCCCGGGCTACGAGCAGTACTTC	NA	NA	TRBV18	TRBJ2-7
CASSPGLRDYNNEQFF	TGCGCCAGCAGCCCAGGACTCCGAGATTACAACAATGAGCAGTTCTTC	NA	NA	TRBV5-1	TRBJ2-1
CASSQEGTLPEKLFF	TGCGCCAGCAGCCAAGAAGGGACCCTACCTGAAAAACTGTTTTTT	NA	NA	TRBV4-1	TRBJ1-4
CASSLDRGGYGYTF	TGCGCCAGCAGCTTAGACAGGGGAGGCTATGGCTACACCTTC	TRBD1	NA	TRBV5-1	TRBJ1-2
CASSPPGTPATNEKLFF	TGTGCCAGCTCACCACCAGGGACGCCAGCAACTAATGAAAAACTGTTTTTT	NA	once	TRBV18	TRBJ1-4
CASSHSREQLKEQCF	TGTGCTAGCAGCCACTCCAGGGAACAGCTGAAGGAGCAGTGCTTC	NA	NA	TRBV7-7	TRBJ2-7
CASSEDRLYGGYTF	TGTGCCAGCAGTGAGGACAGGCTGTACGGGGGCTACACCTTC	TRBD1	NA	TRBV2	TRBJ1-2
CASSGTGWDYGYTF	TGTGCCAGCAGTGGGACAGGGTGGGACTATGGCTACACCTTC	TRBD1	NA	TRBV25-1	TRBJ1-2
CATSRTLNHEQFF	TGTGCCACCAGCAGGACCCTTAACCATGAGCAGTTCTTC	NA	once	TRBV15	TRBJ2-1
CASSFSGTGGSPQHF	TGCGCCAGCAGCTTCTCCGGGACAGGGGGCTCGCCCCAGCATTTT	TRBD1	NA	TRBV5-1	TRBJ1-5
CASSSLGGIWPQHF	TGTGCCAGCAGTTCCCTCGGGGGCATTTGGCCCCAGCATTTT	NA	NA	TRBV28	TRBJ1-5
CSASRRRQPQHF	TGCAGTGCTAGTCGTCGCCGCCAGCCCCAGCATTTT	NA	NA	TRBV20-1	TRBJ1-5
CASSDRGGNQPQHF	TGTGCCAGCAGTGATAGGGGAGGCAATCAGCCCCAGCATTTT	NA	NA	TRBV6-1	TRBJ1-5
CASAMGNQPQHF	TGTGCCAGCGCTATGGGGAATCAGCCCCAGCATTTT	NA	NA	TRBV28	TRBJ1-5
CASSPRPGSHNEKLFF	TGTGCCAGCAGCCCGCGCCCGGGCAGCCATAATGAAAAACTGTTTTTT	NA	NA	TRBV5-6	TRBJ1-4
CASSLVPAGSGTYEQYF	TGCGCCAGCAGCTTGGTCCCCGCCGGTAGCGGGACCTACGAGCAGTACTTC	TRBD2	NA	TRBV5-1	TRBJ2-7
CASTFPGLGYTF	TGTGCCAGCACCTTCCCGGGCCTTGGCTACACCTTC	NA	NA	TRBV5-4	TRBJ1-2
CASSQVGVTGELFF	TGTGCCAGCAGCCAAGTGGGGGTCACCGGGGAGCTGTTTTTT	NA	NA	TRBV4-2	TRBJ2-2
CASTPTAAETQYF	TGTGCCAGCACCCCTACGGCAGCAGAGACCCAGTACTTC	NA	few	TRBV7-9	TRBJ2-5
CASSQDWGGSAYEQYF	TGCGCCAGCAGCCAAGACTGGGGGGGGAGCGCCTACGAGCAGTACTTC	TRBD2	NA	TRBV4-3	TRBJ2-7
CASSLVPSWDDGETQYF	TGTGCCAGCAGCTTAGTTCCGAGTTGGGACGATGGGGAGACCCAGTACTTC	NA	once	TRBV11-2	TRBJ2-5
CASSLAPSGSNNEQFF	TGTGCCAGCAGCTTGGCCCCTAGCGGGAGTAACAATGAGCAGTTCTTC	TRBD2	NA	TRBV5-4	TRBJ2-1
CATSRERVDHRAFNEKLFF	TGTGCCACCAGCAGAGAGAGAGTGGACCACAGGGCTTTTAATGAAAAACTGTTTTTT	NA	once	TRBV15	TRBJ1-4
CASSFSGLAGYTF	TGTGCCAGCAGCTTTTCAGGGTTAGCTGGCTACACCTTC	NA	NA	TRBV7-2	TRBJ1-2
CASSIVGGNNEKLFF	TGTGCCAGTAGTATAGTCGGGGGTAATAATGAAAAACTGTTTTTT	NA	NA	TRBV19	TRBJ1-4
CASSGVWRSGEKLFF	TGTGCCAGCAGTGGCGTGTGGCGGTCGGGTGAAAAACTGTTTTTT	NA	NA	TRBV2	TRBJ1-4
CASSRTSGDNEQFF	TGTGCCAGCAGTAGGACTAGCGGGGACAATGAGCAGTTCTTC	TRBD2	once	TRBV2	TRBJ2-1
CASSQPGQGAEQYF	TGTGCCAGCAGCCAGCCGGGACAGGGGGCCGAGCAGTACTTC	TRBD1	NA	TRBV3-1/TRBV3-2	TRBJ2-7
CASSLSGEDTGELFF	TGTGCCAGCAGCTTAAGCGGGGAGGACACCGGGGAGCTGTTTTTT	NA	NA	TRBV7-3	TRBJ2-2
CASSLEWASGRVEGDTQYF	TGTGCCAGCAGTTTAGAGTGGGCAAGCGGGAGAGTCGAGGGGGATACGCAGTATTTT	TRBD2	NA	TRBV27	TRBJ2-3
CASSSPTGLAVLRQYF	TGTGCCAGCAGCTCCCCCACCGGACTAGCCGTCCTCCGTCAGTATTTT	TRBD2	NA	TRBV11-2	TRBJ2-3
CASSAIFQRAGNGELFF	TGTGCCAGCAGTGCTATCTTTCAGAGAGCTGGGAACGGGGAGCTGTTTTTT	NA	NA	TRBV6-1	TRBJ2-2
CASSRRGAVTEAFF	TGCGCCAGCAGCCGGCGGGGGGCCGTCACTGAAGCTTTCTTT	NA	NA	TRBV5-1	TRBJ1-1
CATGRTGANEKLFF	TGTGCCACCGGGCGGACAGGCGCTAATGAAAAACTGTTTTTT	TRBD1	few	TRBV15	TRBJ1-4
CSATDRAGYTF	TGCAGTGCGACAGACAGGGCTGGCTACACCTTC	TRBD1	NA	TRBV20-1	TRBJ1-2